One and the same sample provided the 2 T cell receptor beta chains below, sequenced in a study of T cells after yellow fever vaccination. MiXCR, applied by TCRdb to the 5' RACE reads, yields one record per CDR3 protein. This table holds approximately 610,000 distinct CDR3 sequences, around 16% found once. The specimen was PBMCs, collected more than 4 days after the first yellow fever vaccination. These receptors all come from a man aged 18 to 30 who received the YFV17D yellow fever vaccine.

The CDR3 region is CASSLGQGARYEQYF. CDR3 nucleotides: TGCGCCAGCAGCTTGGGGCAGGGGGCGCGGTACGAGCAGTACTTC. The V gene is TRBV5-1, the J gene TRBJ2-7, with 8 positions matching TRBD1. Germline values: CDR1 SGHRS, CDR2 YFSETQ. After removal of 0 bases from V and 4 bases from J, the junction contained 6 bases not matched to a gene. The CDR3 is 15 amino acids.

The V call is TRBV19, the J call TRBJ1-6; weak D call: TRBD1 (6 bases). Germline V gene data show CDR1 as LNHDA and CDR2 as SQIVND (reference sequence). CDR3 length equals 14 residues. The germline V and J ends were trimmed by 6 bases and 8 bases, with 14 bases remaining between them. The CDR3 loop is CASRLQGSDSPLHF. For the CDR3, the DNA is TGTGCCAGTAGGTTACAGGGATCGGATTCACCCCTCCACTTT.